Following are 18 T cell receptor beta chains from one sample sequenced in a study of molecular identifiers for immune sequencing clone quantification. TCRdb analysed the PCR reads with MiXCR anew, one entry per CDR3 protein. The table records 50,000 to 70,000 distinct CDR3 sequences, roughly 20% of them present only once. Material: naive CD8+ T cells from blood, with Jurkat cell RNA spiked in. Described subset: FACS-sorted CD8+CD4-CCR7+CD45RA+ naive T cells. All receptors come from a human donor in good health. Some libraries in this study had Jurkat cell RNA spiked in.

This clonotype was picked up many times. The chain uses TRBV6-2 or TRBV6-3 and TRBJ1-5; TRBD1 matches at 8 bases. Germline V gene lookup returns CDR1 MNHEY and CDR2 SVGEGT. V lost 6 bases to trimming and J lost 0 bases; unmatched junction nucleotides: 7. This CDR3 is 16 amino acids long. The CDR3 bases are TGTGCCAGCAGGCGGCAGGGGGCTTATAGCAATCAGCCCCAGCATTTT. Encoded protein: CASRRQGAYSNQPQHF.

There are a few counts of this clonotype. This clone may be a read error of a much larger clone one base away. V gene TRBV18 combines with J gene TRBJ2-7, with TRBD2 identical over 9 bases. Germline V gene data show CDR1 as KGHSH and CDR2 as LQKENI. Trimming removed 3 bases from V and 6 bases from J; junction bases left unmatched: 15. The CDR3 has 17 residues. CDR3 region: CASSPGTSFVLAREQYF. The CDR3 nucleotides are TGTGCCAGCTCACCCGGGACTAGCTTTGTCTTAGCCCGCGAGCAGTACTTC.

This clonotype was detected many times. The chain links TRBV19 to TRBJ2-2; the D is unclear. The CDR3 is 16 residues long. V was shortened by 4 bases and J by 4 bases, with 16 bases between the two germline ends. Germline lookup yields CDR1 LNHDA and CDR2 SQIVND (reference sequence). CDR3 sequence: CASSTGPGWGTGELFF. The CDR3 bases are TGTGCCAGTAGTACGGGCCCGGGTTGGGGCACCGGGGAGCTGTTTTTT.

This clonotype was seen many times. This chain joins TRBV7-2 and TRBJ2-1, with 9 bases fitting TRBD2. The CDR3 spans 14 residues. Trimming cost V 4 bases and J 7 bases; bases outside gene matches: 5. Germline lookup yields CDR1 SGHTA and CDR2 FQGNSA. CDR3: CASSSLTSGNEQFF. The CDR3 nucleotides read TGTGCCAGCAGCTCCCTGACTAGCGGAAATGAGCAGTTCTTC.

This clonotype was seen at least ten times. The chain has TRBV4-1 and TRBJ2-1; D gene ambiguous. There are 17 residues in the CDR3. Per the germline V gene, CDR1 is MGHRA and CDR2 is YSYEKL. The V gene lost 0 bases and the J gene lost 1 base, with 13 bases spanning the gap. In DNA, the CDR3 is TGCGCCAGCAGCCAAGAGGTAGTAGGCTCTTCCTACAATGAGCAGTTCTTC. Its translation is CASSQEVVGSSYNEQFF.

The CDR3 is CSVFAGTGGQGAYNEQFF. In DNA form, the CDR3 reads TGCAGCGTTTTCGCCGGGACAGGGGGACAGGGGGCCTACAATGAGCAGTTCTTC. The chain is built from TRBV29-1 and TRBJ2-1, with 11 nucleotides matching TRBD1. Germline CDR1 is SQVTM and CDR2 is ANQGSEA. The V and J ends lost 5 bases and 2 bases, in that order; junction bases with no gene match: 14. The CDR3 runs 18 residues.

This clonotype was recorded at least ten times. V is TRBV6-2 or TRBV6-3 and J is TRBJ1-2; perhaps TRBD1 as D (6 bases). Trimming pared 0 bases from V and 6 bases from J, leaving 14 bases between. Germline CDR1 is MNHEY and CDR2 is SVGEGT. This CDR3 region has 15 residues. CDR3 nucleotides: TGTGCCAGCAGTTACTCCGGCAGGGGAAATAATGGCTACACCTTC. Translated: CASSYSGRGNNGYTF.

DNA for the CDR3: TGTGCCAGCAGTCCTACATGGCCGGGGAGCTCCTACAATGAGCAGTTCTTC. This encodes CASSPTWPGSSYNEQFF. The V call is TRBV6-2 or TRBV6-3, the J call TRBJ2-1; the D gene is possibly TRBD2 (5 bases). The V gene lost 5 bases and the J gene lost 0 bases, with 17 bases spanning the gap. The CDR3 is 17 residues long. CDR1 MNHEY and CDR2 SVGEGT come from the germline V gene.

Concerning this clonotype: One base away lies a much larger clone, so this may be a sequencing read error. The V call is TRBV27, the J call TRBJ2-7, with 7 nucleotides matching TRBD1. Germline CDR1 and CDR2: MNHEY and SMNVEV (reference sequence). The junction had 6 bases not matched to a gene; V was cut back by 5 bases and J by 2 bases. This CDR3 spans 14 amino acids. CDR3 in amino acids: CASSHWTGPYEQYF. In DNA, the CDR3 is TGTGCCAGCAGTCACTGGACAGGCCCCTACGAGCAGTACTTC.

On this clonotype: The CDR3 ends on some other residue instead of the conserved phenylalanine or tryptophan, so this is likely a read error. The chain uses TRBV28 and TRBJ2-7, with TRBD2 identical over 10 bases. The CDR3 is 13 residues long. CDR1 is MDHEN and CDR2 is SYDVKM in the germline V gene. The CDR3 protein is CASSWTSGYQQYS. As DNA, the CDR3 is TGTGCCAGCAGCTGGACTAGCGGCTACCAGCAGTACTCC.

In this sample, this clonotype turned up many times. The chain employs TRBV5-6 and TRBJ2-7, with D possibly matching TRBD1 (6 bases). V was clipped by 4 bases and J by 4 bases, with 15 bases between them. Germline V lookup: CDR1 SGHDT, CDR2 YYEEEE. The CDR3 runs 14 residues. This CDR3 reads CASSAQGQQYEQYF. The CDR3 DNA reads as TGTGCCAGCAGCGCACAAGGACAGCAGTACGAGCAGTACTTC. The complete variable domain, with remaining parts taken from reference TRBV5-6 and TRBJ2-7, reads DAGVTQSPTHLIKTRGQQVTLRCSPKSGHDTVSWYQQALGQGPQFIFQYYEEEERQRGNFPDRFSGHQFPNYSSELNVNALLLGDSALYLCASSAQGQQYEQYFGPGTRLTVT.

This clonotype was counted at least ten times. The chain joins TRBV11-2 to TRBJ2-5; TRBD2 aligns across 8 bases. This CDR3 comprises 16 residues. The germline V gene has CDR1 SGHAT and CDR2 FQNNGV. V lost 5 bases and J lost 0; bases outside the gene matches: 8. CDR3 nucleotides: TGTGCCAGCAGCCCGGGACTAGTAGGATACCAAGAGACCCAGTACTTC. It translates to CASSPGLVGYQETQYF.

In its sample, this clonotype was seen a few times. The CDR3 region has the DNA TGCGCCAGCAGCCACGGACTAGCGGGAGTTTTTGGGAATGAGCAGTTCTTC. Its translation is CASSHGLAGVFGNEQFF. The chain recombines TRBV5-1 with TRBJ2-1; 13 bases line up with TRBD2. Germline loops: CDR1 SGHRS, CDR2 YFSETQ. The V and J ends lost 4 bases and 7 bases, in that order; junction bases with no gene match: 11. The CDR3 extends over 17 amino acids.

At least ten counts were recorded for this clonotype. This chain links TRBV4-3 with TRBJ2-1; D is undetermined. The CDR3 runs to 17 residues. Trimming shortened V by 0 bases and J by 0 bases, and 12 bases separated the two germline ends. Germline V gene data show CDR1 as LGHNA and CDR2 as YSLEER. The CDR3 loop reads CASSQEVPVSSYNEQFF. CDR3 nucleotide sequence: TGCGCCAGCAGCCAAGAGGTCCCGGTAAGCTCCTACAATGAGCAGTTCTTC.

This clonotype was counted many times. This chain joins TRBV7-9 and TRBJ1-4; D unresolved. The CDR3 extends over 15 amino acids. Germline values: CDR1 SEHNR, CDR2 FQNEAQ (reference sequence). Trimming shortened V by 5 bases and J by 8 bases, and 18 bases separated the two germline ends. The CDR3 DNA reads TGTGCCAGCAGCCCGCTTGCGGGTGTTGACGAAAAACTGTTTTTT. Residues: CASSPLAGVDEKLFF.

This clonotype was found many times. The chain couples TRBV28 to TRBJ2-2; D is unresolved. V was shortened by 3 bases and J by 1 base, with 0 bases between the two germline ends. CDR1 is MDHEN and CDR2 is SYDVKM in the germline V gene. The CDR3 extends over 12 amino acids. The CDR3 sequence is CASSLNTGELFF. In nucleotides, the CDR3 is TGTGCCAGCAGTTTGAACACCGGGGAGCTGTTTTTT.

The chain combines TRBV6-6 with TRBJ2-1; TRBD2 matches at 8 bases. Germline V gene sequence: CDR1 MNHNY, CDR2 SVGAGI (reference sequence). This CDR3 has 14 amino acids. The V and J ends lost 1 base and 8 bases, in that order; junction bases with no gene match: 4. In DNA, the CDR3 is TGTGCCAGCAGTTACTTTCAACTAGCGGATGAGCAGTTCTTC. It translates to CASSYFQLADEQFF.

As regards this clonotype: A much larger clone is a single base away; this may be a read error. V usage is TRBV30 and J usage is TRBJ2-1; 8 bases are a match to TRBD2. Germline CDR1 is GTSNPN and CDR2 is SVGIG (reference sequence). The CDR3 is made up of 13 amino acids. The CDR3 sequence is CAWSVLAGNEQSF. The DNA of the CDR3 is TGTGCCTGGAGTGTCCTAGCGGGCAATGAGCAGTCCTTC.